The 5 T cell receptor beta chains listed next were all sequenced from one sample in a study of blood T cell repertoires in COVID-19. Sequencing used immunoSEQ multiplex PCR; TCRdb keeps in-frame clones, though not all of them. The sample holds approximately 72,000 clones; roughly 85% are singletons and the top ten take approximately 25%. Sequencing was done on a sample of peripheral blood. All receptors derive from a man between 45 and 60 years old with acute or convalescent COVID-19.

V usage is TRBV19 and J usage is TRBJ1-2; tentatively, D is TRBD1 (5 bases). The CDR3 covers 13 residues. V was shortened by 4 bases and J by 8 bases, with 14 bases between the two germline ends. In germline, CDR1 is LNHDA, CDR2 SQIVND (reference sequence). CDR3 protein: CASSKWQGDGYTF. The CDR3 DNA reads as TGTGCCAGTAGTAAATGGCAGGGTGACGGCTACACCTTC.

In this sample, this clone turned up once. The rearrangement uses TRBV6-4 and TRBJ2-7, with 7 nucleotides matching TRBD2. The CDR3 is 18 amino acids. J was trimmed by 2 bases and V by 8 bases; bases with no gene match: 21. Germline-derived CDR1 and CDR2 are MRHNA and SNTAGT. This CDR3 is CASSDFERGHPSTYEQYV. The CDR3 DNA follows: TGTGCCAGCTCCGATTTTGAGCGGGGCCATCCGAGCACCTACGAGCAGTACGTC.

This chain connects TRBV18 to TRBJ1-1, with D possibly TRBD1 on 6 matching bases. Trimming stripped 4 bases from V and 1 base from J, with 13 bases between. Looked up from germline, CDR1 is KGHSH and CDR2 is LQKENI. This CDR3 spans 15 amino acids. CDR3 DNA sequence: TGTGCCAGCTCACGAAGGACGGACAGGAACACTGAAGCTTTCTTT. Amino acids: CASSRRTDRNTEAFF.

The chain has TRBV5-1 and TRBJ2-1; D is possibly TRBD2 (6 bases). Germline values: CDR1 SGHRS, CDR2 YFSETQ. The V end was cut by 4 bases, the J end by 2 bases, with 10 bases between. This CDR3 has 14 residues. The CDR3 region is CASSPPGAYNEQFF. The CDR3 region has the DNA TGCGCCAGCAGCCCCCCGGGGGCCTACAATGAGCAGTTCTTC.

The V call is TRBV24-1, the J call TRBJ2-1; tentatively, D is TRBD1 (6 bases). Germline CDR1 and CDR2: KGHDR and SFDVKD. V was pared by 4 bases and J by 8 bases, with 11 bases between. The CDR3 covers 13 residues. CDR3 coding DNA: TGTGCCACCAGTGACCCGGCAGGGGATGAGCAGTTCTTC. Translated: CATSDPAGDEQFF.